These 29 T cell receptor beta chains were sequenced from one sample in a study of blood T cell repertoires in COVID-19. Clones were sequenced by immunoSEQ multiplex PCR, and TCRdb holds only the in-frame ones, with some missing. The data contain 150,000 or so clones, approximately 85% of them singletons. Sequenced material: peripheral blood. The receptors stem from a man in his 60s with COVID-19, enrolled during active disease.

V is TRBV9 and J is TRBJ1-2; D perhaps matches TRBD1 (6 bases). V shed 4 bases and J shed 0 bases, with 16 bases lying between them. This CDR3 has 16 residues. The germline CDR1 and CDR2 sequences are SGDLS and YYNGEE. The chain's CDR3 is CASSPHHSGANYGYTF. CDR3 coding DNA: TGTGCCAGCAGCCCTCACCACTCAGGGGCTAACTATGGCTACACCTTC. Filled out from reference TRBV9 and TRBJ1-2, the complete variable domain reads DSGVTQTPKHLITATGQRVTLRCSPRSGDLSVYWYQQSLDQGLQFLIQYYNGEERAKGNILERFSAQQFPDLHSELNLSSLELGDSALYFCASSPHHSGANYGYTFGSGTRLTVV.

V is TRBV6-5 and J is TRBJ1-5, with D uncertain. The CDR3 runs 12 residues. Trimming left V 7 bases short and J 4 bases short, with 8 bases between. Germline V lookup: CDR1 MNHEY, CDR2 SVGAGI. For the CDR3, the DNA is TGTGCCAGCACATCCCATAATCAGCCCCAGCATTTT. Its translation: CASTSHNQPQHF.

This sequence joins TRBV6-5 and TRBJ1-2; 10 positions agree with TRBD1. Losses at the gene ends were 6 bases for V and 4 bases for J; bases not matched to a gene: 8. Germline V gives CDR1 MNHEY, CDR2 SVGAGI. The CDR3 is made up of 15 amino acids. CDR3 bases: TGTGCCAGCAGACGTGGACAGGGGGTAGCCTATGGCTACACCTTC. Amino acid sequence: CASRRGQGVAYGYTF.

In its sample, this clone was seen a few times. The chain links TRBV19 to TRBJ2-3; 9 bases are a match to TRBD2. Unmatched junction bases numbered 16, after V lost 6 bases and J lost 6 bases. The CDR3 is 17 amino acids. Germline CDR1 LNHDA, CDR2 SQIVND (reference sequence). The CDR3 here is CASSAGGAFAALDTQYF. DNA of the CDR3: TGTGCCAGTAGCGCGGGGGGGGCCTTCGCGGCATTGGATACGCAGTATTTT.

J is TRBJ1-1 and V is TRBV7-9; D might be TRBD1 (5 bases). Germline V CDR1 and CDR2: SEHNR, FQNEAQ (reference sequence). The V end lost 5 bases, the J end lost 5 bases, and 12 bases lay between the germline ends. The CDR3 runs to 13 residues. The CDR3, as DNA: TGTGCCAGCAGCCTATTCGGGGGAACTGAAGCTTTCTTT. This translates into CASSLFGGTEAFF.

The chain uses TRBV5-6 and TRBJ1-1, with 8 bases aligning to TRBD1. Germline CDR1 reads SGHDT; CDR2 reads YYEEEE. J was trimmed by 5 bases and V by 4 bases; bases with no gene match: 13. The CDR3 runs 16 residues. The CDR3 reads CASSTGQGPLDTEAFF. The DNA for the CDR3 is TGTGCCAGCAGCACCGGACAGGGACCTCTGGATACTGAAGCTTTCTTT.

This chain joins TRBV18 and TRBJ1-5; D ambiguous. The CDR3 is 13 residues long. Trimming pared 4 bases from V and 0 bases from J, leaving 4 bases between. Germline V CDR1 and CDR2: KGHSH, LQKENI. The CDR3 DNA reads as TGTGCCAGCTCACGCAGTAGCAATCAGCCCCAGCATTTT. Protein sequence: CASSRSSNQPQHF. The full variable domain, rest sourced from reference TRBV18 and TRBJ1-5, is NAGVMQNPRHLVRRRGQEARLRCSPMKGHSHVYWYRQLPEEGLKFMVYLQKENIIDESGMPKERFSAEFPKEGPSILRIQQVVRGDSAAYFCASSRSSNQPQHFGDGTRLSIL.

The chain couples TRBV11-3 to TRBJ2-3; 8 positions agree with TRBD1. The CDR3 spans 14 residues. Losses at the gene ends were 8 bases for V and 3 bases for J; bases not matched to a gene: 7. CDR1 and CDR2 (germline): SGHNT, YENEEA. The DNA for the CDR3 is TGTGCCAGCGGAGACAGGGGAGGTACAGATACGCAGTATTTT. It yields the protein CASGDRGGTDTQYF.

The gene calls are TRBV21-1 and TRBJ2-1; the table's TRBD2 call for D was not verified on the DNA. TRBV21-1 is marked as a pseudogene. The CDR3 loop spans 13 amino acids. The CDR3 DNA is TGTGCCAGCAGCAGGGGAGACTACAATGAGCAGTTCTTC. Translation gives CASSRGDYNEQFF.

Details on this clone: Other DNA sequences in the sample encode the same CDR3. The CDR3 here is CASSSTGNTEAFF. The CDR3 coding sequence is TGTGCCAGCAGCTCGACAGGGAACACTGAAGCTTTCTTT. The rearrangement links TRBV11-3 to TRBJ1-1, with D possibly TRBD1 on 6 matching bases. Germline CDR1 and CDR2: SGHNT and YENEEA. This CDR3 comprises 13 residues. V was cut by 4 bases and J by 1 base, with 7 bases left in between.

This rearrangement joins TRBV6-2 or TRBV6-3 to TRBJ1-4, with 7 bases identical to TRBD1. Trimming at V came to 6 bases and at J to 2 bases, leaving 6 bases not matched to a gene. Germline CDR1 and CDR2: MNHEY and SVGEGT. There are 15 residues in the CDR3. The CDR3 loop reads CASSNRGPTNEKLFF. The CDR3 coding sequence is TGTGCCAGCAGCAACAGGGGCCCCACTAATGAAAAACTGTTTTTT.

CDR3 region: CASSDTGGAGTEAFF. CDR3 sequence (DNA): TGTGCCAGCAGTGACACAGGGGGCGCGGGAACTGAAGCTTTCTTT. The chain uses TRBV11-2 and TRBJ1-1, with 9 bases that match TRBD1. The J segment lost 5 bases and the V segment lost 6 bases, leaving 10 bases of the junction unmatched. CDR1 is SGHAT and CDR2 is FQNNGV in the germline V gene. CDR3 length: 15 residues. The variable domain in full, with the rest retrieved from reference TRBV11-2 and TRBJ1-1, is EAGVAQSPRYKIIEKRQSVAFWCNPISGHATLYWYQQILGQGPKLLIQFQNNGVVDDSQLPKDRFSAERLKGVDSTLKIQPAKLEDSAVYLCASSDTGGAGTEAFFGQGTRLTVV.

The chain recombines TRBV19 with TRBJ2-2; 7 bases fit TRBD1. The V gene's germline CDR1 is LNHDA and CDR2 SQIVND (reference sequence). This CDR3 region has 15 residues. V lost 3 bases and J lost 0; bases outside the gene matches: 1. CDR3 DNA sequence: TGTGCCAGTAGTATCGGGACAGCGAACACCGGGGAGCTGTTTTTT. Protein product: CASSIGTANTGELFF.

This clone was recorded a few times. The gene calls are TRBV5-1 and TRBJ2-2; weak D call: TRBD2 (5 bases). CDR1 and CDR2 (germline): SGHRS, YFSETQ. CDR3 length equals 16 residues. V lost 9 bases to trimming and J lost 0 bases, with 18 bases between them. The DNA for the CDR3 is TGCGCCACCGAAAAAAGGAGCGGTTCGAACACCGGGGAGCTGTTTTTT. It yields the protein CATEKRSGSNTGELFF.

This chain's CDR3 is CASSIRLAGGLDTGELFF. The CDR3 DNA reads as TGCGCCAGCAGCATACGACTAGCGGGAGGGCTTGACACCGGGGAGCTGTTTTTT. The chain recombines TRBV5-1 with TRBJ2-2; TRBD2 matches 14 bases. The CDR3 has 18 amino acids. The germline gives CDR1 SGHRS, CDR2 YFSETQ. After removal of 4 bases from V and 3 bases from J, the junction contained 8 bases not matched to a gene.

The CDR3 loop reads CASSPPGLAGVGTGTGELFF. CDR3 coding DNA: TGTGCCAGCTCACCCCCGGGACTAGCGGGGGTAGGAACGGGAACCGGGGAGCTGTTTTTT. The V gene is TRBV18, the J gene TRBJ2-2; 14 bases are shared with TRBD2. V gave up 3 bases and J gave up 5 bases; unmatched junction bases: 14. The CDR3 spans 20 residues. In germline, CDR1 is KGHSH, CDR2 LQKENI.

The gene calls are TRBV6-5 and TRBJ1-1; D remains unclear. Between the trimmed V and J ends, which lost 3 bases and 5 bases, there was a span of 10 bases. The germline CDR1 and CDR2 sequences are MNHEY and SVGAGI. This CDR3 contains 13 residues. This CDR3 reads CASSYTRGTEAFF. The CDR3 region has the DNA TGTGCCAGCAGTTATACCCGGGGTACTGAAGCTTTCTTT.

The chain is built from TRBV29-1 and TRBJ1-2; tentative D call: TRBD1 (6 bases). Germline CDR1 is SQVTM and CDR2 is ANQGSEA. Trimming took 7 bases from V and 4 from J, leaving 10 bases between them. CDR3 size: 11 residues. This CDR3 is CSGRTAYGYTF. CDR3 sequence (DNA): TGCAGCGGGCGGACAGCCTATGGCTACACCTTC.

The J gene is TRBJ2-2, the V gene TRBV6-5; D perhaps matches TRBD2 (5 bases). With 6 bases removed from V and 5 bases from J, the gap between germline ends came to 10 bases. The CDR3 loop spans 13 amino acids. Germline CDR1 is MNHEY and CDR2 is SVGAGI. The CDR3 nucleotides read TGTGCCAGCAGGCCTTGGGAGACCGGGGAGCTGTTTTTT. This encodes CASRPWETGELFF.

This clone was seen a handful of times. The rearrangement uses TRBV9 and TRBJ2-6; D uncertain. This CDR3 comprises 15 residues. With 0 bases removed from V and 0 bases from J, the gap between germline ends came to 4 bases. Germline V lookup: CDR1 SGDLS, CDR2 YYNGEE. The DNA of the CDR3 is TGTGCCAGCAGCGTAGCGGTCTCTGGGGCCAACGTCCTGACTTTC. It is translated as CASSVAVSGANVLTF.

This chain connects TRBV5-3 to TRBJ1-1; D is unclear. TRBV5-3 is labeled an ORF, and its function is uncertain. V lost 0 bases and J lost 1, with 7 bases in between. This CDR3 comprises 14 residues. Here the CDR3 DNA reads TGTGCCAGAAGCTTGGTCCGGGGGAACACTGAAGCTTTCTTT. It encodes CARSLVRGNTEAFF.

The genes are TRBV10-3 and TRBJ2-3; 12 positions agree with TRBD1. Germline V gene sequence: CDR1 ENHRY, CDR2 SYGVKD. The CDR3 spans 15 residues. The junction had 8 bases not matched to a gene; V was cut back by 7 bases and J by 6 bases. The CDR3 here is CAINPGQGARDTQYF. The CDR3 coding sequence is TGTGCCATCAACCCGGGACAGGGGGCCCGGGATACGCAGTATTTT.

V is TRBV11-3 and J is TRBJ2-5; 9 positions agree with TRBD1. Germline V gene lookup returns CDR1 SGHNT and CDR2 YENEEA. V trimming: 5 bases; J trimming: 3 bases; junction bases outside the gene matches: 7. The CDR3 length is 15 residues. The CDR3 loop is CASSPGTGYEETQYF. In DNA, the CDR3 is TGTGCCAGCAGCCCCGGGACAGGGTATGAAGAGACCCAGTACTTC.

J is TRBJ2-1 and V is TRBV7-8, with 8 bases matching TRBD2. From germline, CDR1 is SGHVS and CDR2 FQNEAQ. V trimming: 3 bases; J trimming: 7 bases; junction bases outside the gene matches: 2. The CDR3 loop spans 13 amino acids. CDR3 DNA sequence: TGTGCCAGCAGCTTGGGCGGGGGGAATGAGCAGTTCTTC. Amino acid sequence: CASSLGGGNEQFF.

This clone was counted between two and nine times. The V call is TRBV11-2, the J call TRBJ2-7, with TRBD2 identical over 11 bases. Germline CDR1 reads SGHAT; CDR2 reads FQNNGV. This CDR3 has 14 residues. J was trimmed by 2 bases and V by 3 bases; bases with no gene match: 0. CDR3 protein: CASSFSGGAYEQYF. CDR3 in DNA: TGTGCCAGCAGCTTTAGCGGGGGGGCCTACGAGCAGTACTTC.

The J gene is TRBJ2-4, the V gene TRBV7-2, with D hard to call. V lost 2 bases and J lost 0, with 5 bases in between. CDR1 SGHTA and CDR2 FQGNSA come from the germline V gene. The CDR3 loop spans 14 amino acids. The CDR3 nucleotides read TGTGCCAGCAGCTTACGACTAGCCAAAAACATTCAGTACTTC. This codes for CASSLRLAKNIQYF.

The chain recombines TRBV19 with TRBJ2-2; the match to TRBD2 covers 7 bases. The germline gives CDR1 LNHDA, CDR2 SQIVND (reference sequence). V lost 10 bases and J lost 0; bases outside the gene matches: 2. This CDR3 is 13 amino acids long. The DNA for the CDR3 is TGTGCCACCGGGACTACGAACACCGGGGAGCTGTTTTTT. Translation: CATGTTNTGELFF.

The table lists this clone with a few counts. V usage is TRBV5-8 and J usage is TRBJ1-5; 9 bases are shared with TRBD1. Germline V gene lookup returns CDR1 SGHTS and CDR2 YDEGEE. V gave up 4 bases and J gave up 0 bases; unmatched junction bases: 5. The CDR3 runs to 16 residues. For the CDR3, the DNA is TGTGCCAGCAGCGGGGACAGGGTCTATAGCAATCAGCCCCAGCATTTT. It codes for CASSGDRVYSNQPQHF.

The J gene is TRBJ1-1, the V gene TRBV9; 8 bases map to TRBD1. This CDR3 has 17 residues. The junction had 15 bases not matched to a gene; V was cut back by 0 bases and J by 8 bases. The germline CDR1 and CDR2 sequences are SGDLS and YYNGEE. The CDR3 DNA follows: TGTGCCAGCAGCGTAGCGGTGTGGGACAGGTCAGCCCCCGAAGCTTTCTTT. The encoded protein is CASSVAVWDRSAPEAFF.